This T cell receptor (beta chain) is from a study of Ad26.COV2.S vaccination and SARS-CoV-2 variants. Findings of the study overall: Whether participants received vaccine or placebo, their non-spike TCR breadth was similar.

CDR3 length equals 14 residues. Germline assignment: CDR1 SGHRS and CDR2 YFSETQ. V lost 3 bases, J lost 4 bases, and 3 bases stayed unmatched. TCRdb keeps only in-frame clones here, not all; method: immunoSEQ multiplex PCR. Of approximately 480,000 clones listed, around 85% were seen once; the top ten hold 9.5% to 15%. Stated treatment: approximately 18 received Ad26.COV2.S at low or high dose, single or two shots; several received placebo; per-sample allocation not given. All samples were drawn on day 63, counting from the first vaccine or placebo injection. On this clone: Its specificity is unknown.

The origin of this receptor is a person between 18 and 65 years old who received the Ad26.COV2.S COVID-19 vaccine or a placebo. Here the sequenced sample was peripheral blood, taken in a trial of Ad26.COV2.S vaccine versus placebo. The chain recombines TRBV5-1 with TRBJ1-2, with 10 bases aligning to TRBD1. The CDR3 loop is CASSSGTGVYGYTF. CDR3 bases: TGCGCCAGCAGCTCCGGGACAGGGGTCTATGGCTACACCTTC.